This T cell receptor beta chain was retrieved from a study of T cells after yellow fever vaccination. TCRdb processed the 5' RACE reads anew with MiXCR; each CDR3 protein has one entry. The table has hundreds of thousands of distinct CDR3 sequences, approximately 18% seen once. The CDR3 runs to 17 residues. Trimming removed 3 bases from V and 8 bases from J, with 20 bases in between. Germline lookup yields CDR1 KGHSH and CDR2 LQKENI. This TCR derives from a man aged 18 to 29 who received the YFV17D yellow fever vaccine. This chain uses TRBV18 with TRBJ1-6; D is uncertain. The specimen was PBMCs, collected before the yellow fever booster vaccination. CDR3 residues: CASSPAAGLVYDSPLHF. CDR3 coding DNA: TGTGCCAGCTCACCCGCGGCCGGCCTGGTGTATGATTCACCCCTCCACTTT.